A selection of T cell receptor beta chains follows, all from one sample in a study of CD8 T cells in Susac syndrome. A single record per CDR3 protein comes from TCRdb applying MiXCR to the immunoSEQ multiplex PCR reads. This sample has 250,000 or so distinct CDR3 sequences, with 93% found just once. The sequencing sample was made of CD4+ T cells from PBMCs. Receptors originate from a human donor with multiple sclerosis. The CDR3 runs from the conserved cysteine through the conserved F or W. Size is stated for part of the rows, as once, few or many counts, or as a class when the clone is expanded.

j_gene,abundance,v_gene,CDR3aa
TRBJ2-1,.,TRBV6-6,CASSYTGNEQFF
TRBJ1-6,once,TRBV7-9,CASNVDNNSPLHF
TRBJ2-1,.,TRBV11-3,CASSLLTGGNEQFF
TRBJ2-1,.,TRBV4-2,CASSQDQGGLAGGPLEQFF
TRBJ1-4,.,TRBV12-3/TRBV12-4,CASRVSGGREKLFF
TRBJ1-5,.,TRBV20-1,CSAVTGTGGLSNQPQHF
TRBJ2-1,.,TRBV24-1,CATSGTGANSYNEQFF
TRBJ2-5,.,TRBV19,CASSIRSGGRSQETQYF
TRBJ2-2,.,TRBV14,CASSPLDGNTGELFF
TRBJ2-3,once,TRBV5-6,CASSFTPVDTQYF
TRBJ2-5,.,TRBV7-6,CASSFDTTYQETQYF
TRBJ2-3,.,TRBV24-1,CATSDSRTGRDTQYF
TRBJ2-7,.,TRBV5-4,CASSGTGGAAEQYF
TRBJ1-3,.,TRBV25-1,CASSTDSGNTIYF
TRBJ1-1,.,TRBV2,CASSPGSMNTEAFF
TRBJ2-2,.,TRBV3-1,CASSEGATGELFF
TRBJ2-1,.,TRBV7-7,CASSLRFGDEQFF
TRBJ2-5,.,TRBV7-3,CASSLTQGGSETQYF
TRBJ2-2,.,TRBV19,CASSALGTGELFF
TRBJ2-3,.,TRBV6-1,CASSAAVGISTDTQYF
TRBJ1-5,.,TRBV7-8,CASSARTGTLSNQPQHF
TRBJ1-3,.,TRBV19,CASSMRESGNTIYF
TRBJ2-6,once,TRBV12-5,CASGWYQGAQTGANVLTF
TRBJ2-3,.,TRBV6-5,CASSYPASGILTDTQYF
TRBJ2-3,.,TRBV5-1,CASSRAGRVTDTQYF
TRBJ2-5,.,TRBV5-6,CASRILAGLQETQYF
TRBJ2-2,.,TRBV3-1,CASSQTPGPRTGELFF
TRBJ2-5,.,TRBV7-9,CASSAILAGGEETQYF
TRBJ2-1,.,TRBV19,CASSIRGGLGNEQFF
TRBJ2-1,.,TRBV30,CAWNGGDPYNEQFF
TRBJ1-1,.,TRBV29-1,CSVGVYGTDPTEAFF
TRBJ2-1,.,TRBV5-1,CASSPGTSGGPTAEQFF
TRBJ1-1,.,TRBV25-1,CASSVQAGRTEAFF
TRBJ2-3,.,TRBV19,CASSIGGTGGTDTQYF
TRBJ1-1,once,TRBV5-1,CASSRLDTDTEAFF
TRBJ1-1,.,TRBV20-1,CSARVGVNTEAFF